The T cell receptor beta chain under discussion was sequenced for a study of low-dose radiotherapy and immunotherapy resistance in tumors. Overall study context: It was every two weeks, one day before radiation and immunotherapy, that intravenous cyclophosphamide 200 mg/m2 was given.

The time point was: before trial treatment. In the RACIN dose-escalation trial, donors got nivolumab plus ipilimumab with aspirin, cyclophosphamide and radiotherapy. Per the germline V gene, CDR1 is SGHNT and CDR2 is YYREEE (reference sequence). This CDR3 comprises 16 residues. V was clipped by 1 base and J by 6 bases; unmatched bases: 8. Both TCRalpha and TCRbeta chains were reverse transcribed with V-gene-specific primers. For amplifying TCRs, the PCR ran for about 22 cycles with Phusion, which was used together with a constant-region primer and the adapter on the V primers. TCRdb called the reads again in MiXCR, with one record for every CDR3 protein. The sample carries about 89,000 distinct CDR3 sequences, 9.4% recorded once. This clonotype was recorded at least ten times.

V is TRBV5-4 and J is TRBJ2-3; 10 positions agree with TRBD2. The clonotype comes from a male donor with prostate cancer. Sequenced here: PBMCs, sampled before treatment. The CDR3 here is CASSLFGLAASDTQYF. The CDR3 DNA reads as TGTGCCAGCAGCTTGTTTGGACTAGCGGCATCGGATACGCAGTATTTT.